This is a list of T cell receptor beta chains from one sample in a study of blood T cells in healthy people across ages. Each CDR3 protein is one row after TCRdb ran MiXCR on the 5' RACE reads. The sample includes about 970,000 distinct CDR3 sequences, roughly 47% of them seen just once. Source material: blood. Receptors originate from a woman between 55 and 75 years old in good health. CDR3s include the opening cysteine and the closing phenylalanine or tryptophan. The order of the fields is V gene, clone size, J gene, D gene, CDR3 protein, CDR3 DNA. The D gene is left open where the match is weak. Only some rows state a clone size, as once, few, many or a class for expanded clones.

>TRBV28|-|TRBJ2-1|TRBD2
CASSTQREGVNEQFF
TGTGCCAGCAGTACCCAGCGGGAGGGGGTCAATGAGCAGTTCTTC
>TRBV7-2|-|TRBJ2-3|TRBD2
CASSLGYSGAGGTDTQYF
TGTGCCAGCAGCTTAGGCTACAGCGGGGCGGGGGGCACAGATACGCAGTATTTT
>TRBV3-1|-|TRBJ2-2|TRBD2
CASSRLAGGNTGELFF
TGTGCCAGCAGTCGACTAGCGGGAGGGAACACCGGGGAGCTGTTTTTT
>TRBV12-3/TRBV12-4|-|TRBJ2-1|TRBD2
CASRPGTSGRGRQNEQFF
TGTGCCAGCAGGCCCGGGACTAGCGGGAGAGGGAGGCAAAATGAGCAGTTCTTC
>TRBV12-3/TRBV12-4|-|TRBJ2-3|TRBD2
CASSLTSGRYSTDTQYF
TGTGCCAGCAGTTTAACTAGCGGGAGATATAGCACAGATACGCAGTATTTT
>TRBV7-2|few|TRBJ2-7|-
CASSLELPPYEQYF
TGTGCCAGCAGCTTAGAACTTCCCCCCTACGAGCAGTACTTC
>TRBV20-1|-|TRBJ2-3|TRBD2
CSAPGLAGLPDTQYF
TGCAGTGCTCCCGGACTAGCGGGCCTACCAGATACGCAGTATTTT
>TRBV4-1|-|TRBJ2-5|TRBD2
CASSLTSGSRSETQYF
TGCGCCAGCAGCCTCACTAGCGGTTCCCGGTCGGAGACCCAGTACTTC
>TRBV4-2|-|TRBJ2-1|-
CASSAYQVSYNEQFF
TGTGCCAGCAGCGCCTACCAAGTCTCCTACAATGAGCAGTTCTTC
>TRBV28|-|TRBJ1-5|-
CASSFEGDQPQHF
TGTGCCAGCAGTTTTGAGGGGGATCAGCCCCAGCATTTT
>TRBV11-3|-|TRBJ2-3|-
CASGINTDTQYF
TGTGCCAGCGGGATAAACACAGATACGCAGTATTTT
>TRBV20-1|-|TRBJ2-4|TRBD2
CSARLAVAKNIRYF
TGCAGTGCGAGACTAGCGGTAGCCAAAAACATTCGGTACTTC
>TRBV4-1|-|TRBJ2-3|-
CASSQTPSTDTQYF
TGCGCCAGCAGCCAAACTCCAAGCACAGATACGCAGTATTTT
>TRBV18|-|TRBJ2-7|TRBD1
CASSSQAGGGEQYF
TGTGCCAGCTCCTCCCAGGCAGGGGGCGGCGAGCAGTACTTC
>TRBV28|-|TRBJ1-4|-
CASSTTSPNEKLFF
TGTGCCAGCAGTACGACATCCCCTAATGAAAAACTGTTTTTT
>TRBV7-2|few|TRBJ2-1|TRBD2
CASSLRGLAGGPSWYNEQFF
TGTGCCAGCAGCCTCCGGGGACTAGCGGGAGGCCCAAGTTGGTACAATGAGCAGTTCTTC
>TRBV20-1|-|TRBJ2-2|-
CSARVAGTLAGELFF
TGCAGTGCTAGAGTGGCCGGGACATTGGCCGGGGAGCTGTTTTTT
>TRBV20-1|-|TRBJ2-4|-
CSVTSYNEQYF
TGCAGTGTGACTTCCTACAATGAGCAGTACTTC
>TRBV12-3/TRBV12-4|few|TRBJ1-4|-
CASSWVANEKLFF
TGTGCCAGCAGTTGGGTTGCTAATGAAAAACTGTTTTTT
>TRBV5-1|many|TRBJ2-4|TRBD2
CASSRAGTGGHTEQYF
TGCGCCAGCAGCCGAGCAGGAACGGGAGGACATACGGAGCAGTACTTC
>TRBV3-1|-|TRBJ2-1|TRBD1
CASSQENRGKFF
TGTGCCAGCAGCCAAGAGAACAGGGGGAAGTTCTTC
>TRBV2|once|TRBJ2-7|-
CASSDNGGTVQNEQYF
TGTGCCAGCAGTGATAATGGGGGGACAGTTCAAAATGAGCAGTACTTC
>TRBV7-2|few|TRBJ2-2|TRBD2
CASSVSGRGNTGELFF
TGTGCCAGCAGCGTTAGCGGGAGGGGAAACACCGGGGAGCTGTTTTTT
>TRBV9|-|TRBJ2-5|-
CASSVAESGTQYF
TGTGCCAGCAGCGTAGCTGAGAGTGGGACCCAGTACTTC
>TRBV2|-|TRBJ1-1|-
CASSSAGAPEAFF
TGTGCCAGCAGCTCCGCCGGGGCGCCAGAAGCTTTCTTT
>TRBV10-3|-|TRBJ2-7|TRBD1
CAISGPGTGAHREAQYF
TGTGCCATCAGTGGTCCCGGGACAGGGGCGCATAGGGAGGCCCAGTACTTC
>TRBV6-5|-|TRBJ2-4|-
CASSYRGAGAKNIQYF
TGTGCCAGCAGTTACCGGGGCGCCGGGGCCAAAAACATTCAGTACTTC
>TRBV5-5|-|TRBJ2-7|-
CASSLGALALYEQYF
TGTGCCAGCAGCTTAGGGGCCCTTGCGTTATACGAGCAGTACTTC
>TRBV5-1|few|TRBJ2-1|TRBD1
CASSPSGQGYNEQFF
TGCGCCAGCAGCCCTTCGGGACAGGGATACAATGAGCAGTTCTTC
>TRBV5-6|-|TRBJ2-7|TRBD2
CASSSAERGEQYF
TGTGCCAGCAGCTCGGCGGAGCGGGGCGAGCAGTACTTC
>TRBV6-5|few|TRBJ2-5|TRBD2
CASTGLAGGRVETQYF
TGTGCCAGCACGGGACTAGCGGGAGGGCGGGTTGAGACCCAGTACTTC
>TRBV4-1|-|TRBJ2-1|-
CASRSDSGGARYNEQFF
TGCGCCAGCAGGTCCGATTCCGGGGGAGCGAGGTACAATGAGCAGTTCTTC
>TRBV27|few|TRBJ2-1|-
CASSFLDNEQFF
TGTGCCAGCAGTTTCCTTGATAATGAGCAGTTCTTC
>TRBV28|-|TRBJ2-1|-
CASSFFQQGWQDEQFF
TGTGCCAGCAGTTTCTTTCAACAGGGTTGGCAGGATGAGCAGTTCTTC